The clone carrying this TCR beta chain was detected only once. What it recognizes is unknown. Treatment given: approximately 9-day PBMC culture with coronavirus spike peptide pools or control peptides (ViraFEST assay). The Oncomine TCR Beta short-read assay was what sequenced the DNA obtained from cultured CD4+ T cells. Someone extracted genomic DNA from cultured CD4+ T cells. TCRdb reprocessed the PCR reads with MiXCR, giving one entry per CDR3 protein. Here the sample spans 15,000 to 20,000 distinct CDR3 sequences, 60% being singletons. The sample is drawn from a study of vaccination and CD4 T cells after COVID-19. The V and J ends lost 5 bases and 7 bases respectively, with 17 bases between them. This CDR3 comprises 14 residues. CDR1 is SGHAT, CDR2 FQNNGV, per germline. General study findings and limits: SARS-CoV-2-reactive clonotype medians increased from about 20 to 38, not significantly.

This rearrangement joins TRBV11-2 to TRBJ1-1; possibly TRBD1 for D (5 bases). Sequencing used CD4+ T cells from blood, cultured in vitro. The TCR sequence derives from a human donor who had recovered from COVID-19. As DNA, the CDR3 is TGTGCCAGCAGCCTCGGACGGGAAACAGGTGAAGCTTTCTTT. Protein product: CASSLGRETGEAFF.